This T cell receptor beta chain was sequenced in a study of cytomegalovirus exposure and HLA in healthy donors. Study-wide results and caveats: In a later analysis, about 17,000 TCR beta sequences were associated with HLA alleles at 0.05 false discovery rate. A later analysis linked a missense DCLRE1C variant to TCR beta V- and J-gene trimming.

This CDR3 has 14 residues. The ends were cut back, 6 bases at V and 0 bases at J, with 8 bases in the middle. Germline V gene sequence: CDR1 ENHRY, CDR2 SYGVKD. For this clone: Its antigen is as yet unknown.

The PCR had 60 Vbeta and 13 Jbeta primers. TCRdb's copy holds only in-frame clones and misses some; the assay was immunoSEQ multiplex PCR. The sample includes about 140,000 clones, roughly three fifths of them seen just once. This receptor was taken from a male donor in good health and CMV-seronegative. The sequenced sample consisted of PBMCs. The V call is TRBV10-3, the J call TRBJ1-4; TRBD1 is a possible D gene (6 bases). As DNA, the CDR3 is TGTGCCATCAGGGGACACGCAACTAATGAAAAACTGTTTTTT. As protein: CAIRGHATNEKLFF.